Listed below are T cell receptor beta chains from one sample, sequenced in a study of blood T cell repertoires in COVID-19. Some clones are missing from TCRdb's copy, which holds only in-frame ones; the method was immunoSEQ multiplex PCR. The sample contains 110,000 or so clones, about 83% of which appear only once. Sequencing was done on a sample of peripheral blood. These receptors originate from a man in his sixties with acute or convalescent COVID-19. The CDR3 runs from the conserved cysteine through the conserved F or W. The D gene is left open where the match is weak. A row's size may be missing; if present it is once, few, many or a size class.

v_gene	d_gene	j_gene	abundance	CDR3aa
TRBV5-1	NA	TRBJ2-6	NA	CASSWEPTGTGANVLTF
TRBV10-3	TRBD1	TRBJ2-7	NA	CAIKGADSYEQYF
TRBV3-1/TRBV3-2	NA	TRBJ1-2	NA	CASGRERIYTF
TRBV28	NA	TRBJ1-1	once	CASSSGAGAFF
TRBV10-2	NA	TRBJ2-1	NA	CASSESPYRRSYNEQFF
TRBV5-1	NA	TRBJ1-1	NA	CASSLEGSVKEAFF
TRBV2	NA	TRBJ2-1	NA	CASSELQSIDNEQFF
TRBV7-3	TRBD2	TRBJ2-2	NA	CASSFKVRREKRWVGELFF
TRBV5-1	TRBD2	TRBJ2-7	NA	CASSLGSGSSFYEQYF
TRBV28	NA	TRBJ2-5	NA	CASSFPQGAGAGETQYF
TRBV6-6	TRBD2	TRBJ2-7	NA	CASSYPGLDLSYEQYF